The 16 T cell receptor beta chains listed next were all sequenced from one sample in a study of shared clonotypes between healthy human individuals. Only in-frame clones appear in the TCRdb table, and some are missing; sequencing was by immunoSEQ multiplex PCR. Found here are some 2.4 million clones, over 85% of them singletons; the top ten hold around 0.37%. Sequenced input: naive CD4+ T cells from PBMCs. The subset: CD45RA+ positively selected. The receptors derive from a man aged 18 to 35 in good health. Some clones in this sample may be carry-over from other donors' samples.

The chain combines TRBV11-3 with TRBJ2-1; D is ambiguous. The CDR3 runs 15 residues. CDR1 is SGHNT, CDR2 YENEEA, per germline. Trimming took 1 base from V and 0 from J, leaving 7 bases between them. The DNA of the CDR3 is TGTGCCAGCAGCTTAGGGTGGGACTCCTACAATGAGCAGTTCTTC. This translates into CASSLGWDSYNEQFF.

This clone was recorded a few times. This rearrangement joins TRBV25-1 to TRBJ1-5; D might be TRBD1 (5 bases). This CDR3 region has 12 residues. Germline assignment: CDR1 MGHDK and CDR2 SYGVNS. V lost 8 bases and J 14 bases, leaving 19 bases between the germline ends. This chain's CDR3 is CASGLHSGPEHF. Here the CDR3 DNA reads TGTGCCAGCGGACTACACTCAGGGCCGGAGCATTTT.

In the case of this clone: This CDR3 is also generated by other DNA sequences in the sample. The V and J genes are TRBV7-9 and TRBJ2-7, with 11 bases lining up with TRBD1. V lost 3 bases to trimming and J lost 4 bases; unmatched junction nucleotides: 2. This CDR3 has 14 amino acids. CDR1 is SEHNR, CDR2 FQNEAQ, per germline (reference sequence). The CDR3 DNA reads as TGTGCCAGCAGCTTGGGACAGGGGGATTACGAGCAGTACTTC. Amino acids: CASSLGQGDYEQYF.

The chain has TRBV30 and TRBJ2-3; 7 bases match TRBD2. The J segment lost 4 bases and the V segment lost 2 bases, leaving 3 bases of the junction unmatched. The germline V gene encodes CDR1 GTSNPN and CDR2 SVGIG (reference sequence). The CDR3 has 13 residues. Written as DNA, the CDR3 is TGTGCCTGGAGTTTTACTAGCGCAGATACGCAGTATTTT. This encodes CAWSFTSADTQYF. The full variable domain, its missing parts supplied by reference TRBV30 and TRBJ2-3, is SQTIHQWPATLVQPVGSPLSLECTVEGTSNPNLYWYRQAAGRGLQLLFYSVGIGQISSEVPQNLSASRPQDRQFILSSKKLLLSDSGFYLCAWSFTSADTQYFGPGTRLTVL.

The gene calls are TRBV7-2 and TRBJ2-4; D might be TRBD1 (6 bases). The CDR3 has 18 residues. Trimming took off 1 base at V and 6 bases at J, with 22 bases between the two ends. Germline CDR1 SGHTA, CDR2 FQGNSA. CDR3 sequence reads: CASSLVWVGAGAANIQYF. CDR3 DNA sequence: TGTGCCAGCAGCTTAGTCTGGGTGGGGGCTGGGGCTGCAAACATTCAGTACTTC.

The chain couples TRBV18 to TRBJ2-7, with D possibly being TRBD2 (6 bases). Germline V gene lookup returns CDR1 KGHSH and CDR2 LQKENI. This CDR3 comprises 13 residues. Trimming cost V 4 bases and J 5 bases, with 12 bases left between them. The CDR3, as DNA: TGTGCCAGCTCACGCAGGGACTTGGACGAGCAGTACTTC. The encoded protein is CASSRRDLDEQYF.

The chain uses TRBV5-6 and TRBJ2-7, with 10 positions matching TRBD2. From germline, CDR1 is SGHDT and CDR2 YYEEEE. This CDR3 has 17 residues. The V segment lost 1 base and the J segment 5 bases; nucleotides outside the gene matches: 12. CDR3 protein: CASSLYTSGNQLNEQYF. CDR3 nucleotides: TGTGCCAGCAGCTTGTATACTAGCGGGAATCAATTAAACGAGCAGTACTTC.

Only one count was recorded for this clone. The CDR3 sequence: CASSNSRAGGGYTF. The CDR3 DNA sequence: TGTGCCAGCAGTAATTCCCGGGCCGGGGGTGGCTACACCTTC. The chain is built from TRBV6-5 and TRBJ1-2; tentative D call: TRBD1 (5 bases). Trimming cost V 5 bases and J 7 bases, with 17 bases left between them. CDR3 length equals 14 residues. Germline-derived CDR1 and CDR2 are MNHEY and SVGAGI.

This clone was seen only a few times. The chain couples TRBV27 to TRBJ2-2; unclear D gene. Germline CDR1 reads MNHEY; CDR2 reads SMNVEV (reference sequence). V lost 2 bases to trimming and J lost 4 bases, with 11 bases between them. The CDR3 is 15 residues long. The CDR3 DNA reads as TGTGCCAGCAGTTTACTTGATTCGATCACCGGGGAGCTGTTTTTT. Residues: CASSLLDSITGELFF.

About this clone itself: This sample includes further DNA sequences coding for the same CDR3. The chain couples TRBV29-1 to TRBJ2-7, with D maybe TRBD2 (6 bases). Germline V lookup: CDR1 SQVTM, CDR2 ANQGSEA. This CDR3 is built from 11 residues. V shed 4 bases and J shed 4 bases, with 8 bases lying between them. The CDR3 coding sequence is TGCAGCGTTGGACTAGGGTACGAGCAGTACTTC. This codes for CSVGLGYEQYF.

The CDR3 nucleotides read TGTGCCAGCAGCTTGAGGGACAGGACCTCCTACGAGCAGTACTTC. Protein product: CASSLRDRTSYEQYF. This chain connects TRBV5-4 to TRBJ2-7; 8 bases are shared with TRBD1. Trimming cost V 1 base and J 0 bases; bases outside gene matches: 3. The CDR3 runs to 15 residues. The germline V gene encodes CDR1 SGHNT and CDR2 YYREEE (reference sequence).

This chain connects TRBV11-2 to TRBJ2-5; D gene unclear. V was trimmed by 2 bases and J by 4 bases, leaving 2 bases between them. Germline CDR1 and CDR2: SGHAT and FQNNGV. The CDR3 sequence is 11 residues long. The CDR3 reads CASSLTETQYF. The CDR3 DNA is TGTGCCAGCAGCTTAACAGAGACCCAGTACTTC.

This chain connects TRBV7-9 to TRBJ2-7; maybe TRBD1 (6 bases). The CDR3 runs to 15 residues. Germline values: CDR1 SEHNR, CDR2 FQNEAQ (reference sequence). V lost 5 bases, J lost 2 bases, and 16 bases lay in between. The CDR3 sequence: CASSAMGSGAYEQYF. As DNA, the CDR3 is TGTGCCAGCAGCGCCATGGGGTCAGGGGCCTACGAGCAGTACTTC.

This clone was recorded a few times. Other DNA sequences in this sample translate to the same CDR3. The V gene is TRBV18, the J gene TRBJ1-5; D is ambiguous. Germline V CDR1 and CDR2: KGHSH, LQKENI. V was pared by 2 bases and J by 5 bases, with 7 bases between. This CDR3 is built from 13 residues. The chain's CDR3 is CASSPFTDQPQHF. The DNA of the CDR3 is TGTGCCAGCTCACCATTCACGGATCAGCCCCAGCATTTT.

The chain recombines TRBV28 with TRBJ1-1; D uncertain. V lost 5 bases to trimming and J lost 7 bases, with 14 bases between them. Germline CDR1 MDHEN, CDR2 SYDVKM. This CDR3 contains 13 residues. The CDR3 DNA is TGTGCCAGCAGTAACGACATCCCAGGTGAAGCTTTCTTT. Encoded protein: CASSNDIPGEAFF.

On this clone: This specimen includes other DNA sequences encoding the same CDR3. This chain links TRBV15 with TRBJ1-2, with D uncertain. Per germline, CDR1 LNHNV and CDR2 YYDKDF (reference sequence). CDR3 length: 14 amino acids. V lost 0 bases and J 4 bases, leaving 9 bases between the germline ends. In nucleotides, the CDR3 is TGTGCCACCAGCAGAGATCAAGGCGGCTATGGCTACACCTTC. Its protein product is CATSRDQGGYGYTF. The complete variable domain, with remaining parts taken from reference TRBV15 and TRBJ1-2, reads DAMVIQNPRYQVTQFGKPVTLSCSQTLNHNVMYWYQQKSSQAPKLLFHYYDKDFNNEADTPDNFQSRRPNTSFCFLDIRSPGLGDTAMYLCATSRDQGGYGYTFGSGTRLTVV.